The 10 T cell receptor beta chains in this list originate from one sample, sequenced in a study of cytomegalovirus exposure and HLA in healthy donors. Researchers ran the PCR with 60 Vbeta and 13 Jbeta primers. Method: immunoSEQ multiplex PCR; TCRdb's copy keeps in-frame clones and lacks some. In the table there are 150,000 to 200,000 clones, around 83% of which are singletons. The sample was PBMCs. These TCRs come from a man between 50 and 59 years old in good health and CMV-seropositive.

This clone has only one observation. This sequence joins TRBV10-3 and TRBJ1-6; 8 nucleotides align to TRBD1. The germline CDR1 and CDR2 sequences are ENHRY and SYGVKD. The CDR3 spans 14 residues. Trimming took 8 bases from V and 8 from J; bases not matched to a gene: 8. Here the CDR3 DNA reads TGTGCCATCCAGGACAGGGTAGGGGATTCACCCCTCCACTTT. Protein: CAIQDRVGDSPLHF.

The chain recombines TRBV9 with TRBJ2-5; D ambiguous. The CDR3 runs to 12 residues. Germline-derived CDR1 and CDR2 are SGDLS and YYNGEE. The germline V and J ends were trimmed by 0 bases and 4 bases, with 4 bases remaining between them. CDR3 coding DNA: TGTGCCAGCAGCGTAGCATCAGAGACCCAGTACTTC. This encodes CASSVASETQYF.

The chain employs TRBV7-9 and TRBJ2-7, with D possibly being TRBD2 (6 bases). The ends were cut back, 1 base at V and 7 bases at J, with 14 bases in the middle. Germline V gives CDR1 SEHNR, CDR2 FQNEAQ (reference sequence). This CDR3 spans 14 amino acids. The CDR3 DNA follows: TGTGCCAGCAGCTTAGGAGGGAGGATGCGGGAGCAGTACTTC. Translation gives CASSLGGRMREQYF.

The rearrangement uses TRBV19 and TRBJ2-5; a weak D match, TRBD2 (6 bases). This CDR3 comprises 15 residues. Germline lookup yields CDR1 LNHDA and CDR2 SQIVND (reference sequence). Between the trimmed V and J ends, which lost 5 bases and 5 bases, there was a span of 18 bases. As DNA, the CDR3 is TGTGCCAGTAGTGGGGACCGCCTAGCGCGGGAGACCCAGTACTTC. Translating gives CASSGDRLARETQYF.

V and J are TRBV19 and TRBJ1-1; possible D gene TRBD1, 5 bases. This CDR3 is 13 amino acids long. The V gene's germline CDR1 is LNHDA and CDR2 SQIVND (reference sequence). V gave up 7 bases and J gave up 2 bases, with 11 bases separating them. The CDR3 reads CASMEQVNTEAFF. CDR3 bases: TGTGCCAGTATGGAACAGGTTAACACTGAAGCTTTCTTT.

The chain couples TRBV4-2 to TRBJ2-1; no firm D call. Trimming left V 1 base short and J 0 bases short, with 7 bases between. CDR1 is LGHNA and CDR2 is YNFKEQ in the germline V gene. The CDR3 runs to 15 residues. The CDR3 is CASSQGLASYNEQFF. The CDR3 bases are TGTGCCAGCAGCCAAGGCTTAGCCTCCTACAATGAGCAGTTCTTC.

The CDR3 DNA reads TGTGCCAGCAGCGCGCGGGGGGGCCAAGGAGATACGCAGTATTTT. Translating it yields CASSARGGQGDTQYF. This rearrangement joins TRBV9 to TRBJ2-3, with 9 bases lining up with TRBD2. Germline V gives CDR1 SGDLS, CDR2 YYNGEE. The CDR3 runs to 15 residues. V dropped 3 bases and J dropped 5; count of bases not matched to a gene: 7.

A few counts support this clone. The V and J genes are TRBV4-2 and TRBJ2-3, with unresolved D. The CDR3 runs to 13 residues. Deletions cut 0 bases from V and 3 bases from J, with 4 bases between. Germline lookup yields CDR1 LGHNA and CDR2 YNFKEQ. CDR3 DNA sequence: TGTGCCAGCAGCCAAGATCTGACAGATACGCAGTATTTT. Translated, it gives CASSQDLTDTQYF.

This clone was recorded once. This chain joins TRBV7-6 and TRBJ2-6, with 10 bases that match TRBD1. The CDR3 extends over 16 amino acids. Germline values: CDR1 SGHVS, CDR2 FNYEAQ. V shed 5 bases, J shed 4 bases, and the junction held 5 bases outside the gene matches. The CDR3 coding sequence is TGTGCCAGCAGCGAGGGACAGGGGTACGGGGCCAACGTCCTGACTTTC. Its protein product is CASSEGQGYGANVLTF.

The J gene is TRBJ2-6, the V gene TRBV9; D not certain. Germline lookup yields CDR1 SGDLS and CDR2 YYNGEE. This CDR3 is 18 amino acids long. V dropped 1 base and J dropped 4 bases, with 18 bases sitting between them. CDR3 in DNA: TGTGCCAGCAGCGTACGATGGGCAGGCCCGGTGGGGGCCAACGTCCTGACTTTC. Translation: CASSVRWAGPVGANVLTF.